The source of this T cell receptor (beta chain) is a study of beta chain features in type 1 diabetes. Whole-study context: The samples had 85 million to 140 million sorted cells examined in all.

Study results and caveats: Shorter templates might be favored by PCR, equally in patients and controls. In type 1 diabetes patients, VDJ junctions had fewer insertions; deletions at these junctions were more frequent. Type 1 diabetes patients had moderately but significantly shorter TCRB CDR3s in all four CD4+ subsets.

Investigators reverse transcribed all isolated RNA, so they sequenced expressed TCRB transcripts. Sequencing was performed with immunoSEQ multiplex PCR; in TCRdb, only in-frame clones are kept and a portion is missing. The profile shows roughly 300,000 clones, 7% to 10% of them singletons. With respect to this clone: Its antigen is undetermined.

This receptor was identified in a man between 25 and 39 years old with type 1 diabetes. The material sequenced was central memory CD4+ T cells from blood.

DNA of the CDR3: TGTGCCAGCTCACCGGCACTTTCGGAGACCCAGTACTTC. Translation: CASSPALSETQYF. V is TRBV18 and J is TRBJ2-5; D is ambiguous. The germline V gene has CDR1 KGHSH and CDR2 LQKENI. Between the trimmed V and J ends, which lost 3 bases and 5 bases, there was a span of 10 bases. The CDR3 extends over 13 amino acids. The whole variable domain, filled in from reference TRBV18 and TRBJ2-5, reads NAGVMQNPRHLVRRRGQEARLRCSPMKGHSHVYWYRQLPEEGLKFMVYLQKENIIDESGMPKERFSAEFPKEGPSILRIQQVVRGDSAAYFCASSPALSETQYFGPGTRLLVL.